Following are 15 T cell receptor beta chains from one sample sequenced in a study of blood T cell repertoires in COVID-19. Sequenced by immunoSEQ multiplex PCR; TCRdb stores in-frame clones only, minus some. This table holds around 100,000 clones, around 92% found once. Sequencing was performed on peripheral blood. Receptor source: an older woman with acute or convalescent COVID-19.

CDR3 sequence (DNA): TGCGCCAGCAGCTTAACCCCCGGGAGCGGGAACATTCAGTACTTC. It translates to CASSLTPGSGNIQYF. The rearrangement uses TRBV5-1 and TRBJ2-4, with D maybe TRBD2 (6 bases). CDR3 size: 15 residues. Between the trimmed V and J ends, which lost 2 bases and 7 bases, there was a span of 16 bases. Germline V gene data show CDR1 as SGHRS and CDR2 as YFSETQ.

The chain is built from TRBV21-1 and TRBJ2-2; the table's D gene call, TRBD2, was not cross checked with the DNA. TRBV21-1 counts as a pseudogene. This CDR3 has 19 residues. The CDR3 coding sequence is TGTGCCAGCAGCGGAGGGGGGACTAGCGGGAGGGCGAACACCGGGGAGCTGTTTTTT. This codes for CASSGGGTSGRANTGELFF.

This sequence joins TRBV5-4 and TRBJ1-1; D not certain. V lost 3 bases, J lost 6 bases, and 15 bases lay in between. Germline V CDR1 and CDR2: SGHNT, YYREEE (reference sequence). The CDR3 spans 14 residues. CDR3 bases: TGTGCCAGCAGCTGGCGGGAGGTAAACGCTGAAGCTTTCTTT. The encoded protein is CASSWREVNAEAFF.

The chain combines TRBV5-1 with TRBJ2-1, with 8 bases matching TRBD2. Germline V gives CDR1 SGHRS, CDR2 YFSETQ. There are 15 residues in the CDR3. V lost 4 bases to trimming and J lost 4 bases; unmatched junction nucleotides: 7. The CDR3 reads CASSPGGERYNEQFF. Written as DNA, the CDR3 is TGCGCCAGCAGCCCCGGGGGGGAAAGGTACAATGAGCAGTTCTTC.

This clone was seen more than once but under ten times. The chain combines TRBV7-6 with TRBJ2-7; D is possibly TRBD1 (6 bases). Germline CDR1 reads SGHVS; CDR2 reads FNYEAQ. V gave up 4 bases and J gave up 0 bases, with 13 bases separating them. The CDR3 covers 15 residues. Here the CDR3 reads CASSSLRDNSYEQYF. As DNA, the CDR3 is TGTGCCAGCAGCTCGCTCCGGGACAACTCCTACGAGCAGTACTTC.

The chain combines TRBV24-1 with TRBJ2-7, with 9 bases matching TRBD1. With 3 bases clipped from V and 8 bases from J, the junction kept 16 bases outside the gene matches. The germline CDR1 and CDR2 sequences are KGHDR and SFDVKD. The CDR3 spans 17 residues. The CDR3 loop reads CATSDPSPGTGHHQQYF. CDR3 nucleotide sequence: TGTGCCACCAGTGATCCATCCCCAGGGACAGGGCACCACCAGCAGTACTTC.

V usage is TRBV4-2 and J usage is TRBJ1-1; TRBD1 might be the D (6 bases). Germline V CDR1 and CDR2: LGHNA, YNFKEQ. The CDR3 sequence is 21 residues long. Trimming pared 1 base from V and 6 bases from J, leaving 33 bases between. CDR3 nucleotide sequence: TGTGCCAGCAGCCAAGGCGTCCCTTGGGTGGGGACAACTAAGCATAGCGCTGAAGCTTTCTTT. It encodes CASSQGVPWVGTTKHSAEAFF.

The gene calls are TRBV6-1 and TRBJ1-1, with D tentatively TRBD1 (5 bases). The CDR3 is made up of 13 amino acids. Germline lookup yields CDR1 MNHNS and CDR2 SASEGT. V lost 1 base and J 7 bases, leaving 10 bases between the germline ends. CDR3 in DNA: TGTGCCAGCAGTGAAGGACAGTGGAGTGAAGCTTTCTTT. Translating it yields CASSEGQWSEAFF.

V and J are TRBV28 and TRBJ2-2; 14 positions match TRBD2. V was clipped by 6 bases and J by 6 bases; unmatched bases: 0. The CDR3 length is 14 residues. Germline V gives CDR1 MDHEN, CDR2 SYDVKM. The CDR3 loop reads CASRGLAGAGELFF. CDR3 coding DNA: TGTGCCAGCAGGGGACTAGCGGGAGCCGGGGAGCTGTTTTTT.

J is TRBJ1-2 and V is TRBV25-1; TRBD1 is a possible D gene (6 bases). The CDR3 has 14 amino acids. Germline lookup yields CDR1 MGHDK and CDR2 SYGVNS. Trimming shortened V by 4 bases and J by 4 bases, and 13 bases separated the two germline ends. In DNA form, the CDR3 reads TGTGCCAGCAGTGGAGGACAGTCCGTCTATGGCTACACCTTC. Translating gives CASSGGQSVYGYTF.

The chain couples TRBV5-1 to TRBJ2-5; TRBD2 matches at 7 bases. The J segment lost 4 bases and the V segment lost 1 base, leaving 7 bases of the junction unmatched. The germline V gene has CDR1 SGHRS and CDR2 YFSETQ. CDR3 size: 15 residues. The CDR3 DNA sequence: TGCGCCAGCAGCTTGAACCCTAGCGGAAGAGAGACCCAGTACTTC. It is translated as CASSLNPSGRETQYF.

This clone was recorded only once. V gene TRBV7-6 combines with J gene TRBJ1-6, with 8 bases that match TRBD1. The CDR3 length is 15 residues. With 2 bases clipped from V and 5 bases from J, the junction kept 2 bases outside the gene matches. Germline assignment: CDR1 SGHVS and CDR2 FNYEAQ. CDR3 residues: CASSLQTGDNSPLHF. CDR3 DNA: TGTGCCAGCAGCTTACAGACAGGGGATAATTCACCCCTCCACTTT.

The chain employs TRBV19 and TRBJ1-5, with 7 bases fitting TRBD1. The V segment lost 5 bases and the J segment 4 bases; nucleotides outside the gene matches: 8. The CDR3 is 15 amino acids. CDR1 is LNHDA and CDR2 is SQIVND in the germline V gene (reference sequence). In nucleotides, the CDR3 is TGTGCCAGTAGTTCAGGAGGGACAGAGAATCAGCCCCAGCATTTT. This sequence encodes CASSSGGTENQPQHF.

The V and J genes are TRBV10-3 and TRBJ1-1; perhaps TRBD1 as D (5 bases). Per germline, CDR1 ENHRY and CDR2 SYGVKD. Trimming stripped 7 bases from V and 1 base from J, with 10 bases between. The CDR3 contains 13 residues. CDR3: CAITRTQNTEAFF. DNA of the CDR3: TGTGCCATCACGAGGACACAGAACACTGAAGCTTTCTTT.

This clone was found once. The gene calls are TRBV6-5 and TRBJ1-1; 9 nucleotides agree with TRBD1. The V gene's germline CDR1 is MNHEY and CDR2 SVGAGI. V was clipped by 6 bases and J by 1 base; unmatched bases: 3. This CDR3 spans 14 amino acids. CDR3 sequence (DNA): TGTGCCAGCAGCCAGGACAGGGGGAACACTGAAGCTTTCTTT. Translated, it gives CASSQDRGNTEAFF.